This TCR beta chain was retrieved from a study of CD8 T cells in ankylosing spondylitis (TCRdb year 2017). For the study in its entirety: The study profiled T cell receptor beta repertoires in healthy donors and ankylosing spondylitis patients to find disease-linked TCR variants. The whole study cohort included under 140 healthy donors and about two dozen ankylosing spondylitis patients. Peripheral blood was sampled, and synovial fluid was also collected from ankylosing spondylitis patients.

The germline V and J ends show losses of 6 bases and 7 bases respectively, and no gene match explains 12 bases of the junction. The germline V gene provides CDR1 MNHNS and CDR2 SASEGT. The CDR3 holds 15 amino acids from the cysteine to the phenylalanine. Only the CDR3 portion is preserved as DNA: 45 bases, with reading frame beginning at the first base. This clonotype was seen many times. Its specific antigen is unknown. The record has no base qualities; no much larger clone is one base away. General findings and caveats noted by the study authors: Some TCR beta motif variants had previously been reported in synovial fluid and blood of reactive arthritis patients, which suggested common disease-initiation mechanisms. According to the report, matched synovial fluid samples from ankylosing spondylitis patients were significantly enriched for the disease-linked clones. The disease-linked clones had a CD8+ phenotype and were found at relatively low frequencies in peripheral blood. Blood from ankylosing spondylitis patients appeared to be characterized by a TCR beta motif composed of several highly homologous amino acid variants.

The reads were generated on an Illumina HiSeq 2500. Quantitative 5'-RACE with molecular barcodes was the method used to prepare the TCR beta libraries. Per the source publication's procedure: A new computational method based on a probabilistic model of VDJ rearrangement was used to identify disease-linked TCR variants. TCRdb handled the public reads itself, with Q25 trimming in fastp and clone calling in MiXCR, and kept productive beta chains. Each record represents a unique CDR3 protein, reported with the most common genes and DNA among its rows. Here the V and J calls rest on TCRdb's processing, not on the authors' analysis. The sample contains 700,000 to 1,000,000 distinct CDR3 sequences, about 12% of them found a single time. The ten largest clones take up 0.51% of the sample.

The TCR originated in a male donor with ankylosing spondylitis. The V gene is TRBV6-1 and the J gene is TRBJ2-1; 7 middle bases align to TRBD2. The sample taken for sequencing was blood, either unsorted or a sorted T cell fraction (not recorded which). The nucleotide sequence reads TGTGCCAGCAGCATACTAGCGAGGGCCCTAAATGAGCAGTTCTTC. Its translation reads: CASSILARALNEQFF.